The following is a T cell receptor (beta chain) sequence with its context. No antigen is known for it. The sample originates from a study of T cells expressing NK-cell markers. Study background: Sorted CD3+CD56+NKG2C+, CD3+CD56+NKG2C- and CD3+CD56-NKG2C+ T-cell subsets were beta-chain profiled.

The CDR3 sequence is 16 residues long. CDR1 is SEHNR and CDR2 is FQNEAQ in the germline V gene (reference sequence). What made the TCR beta cDNA was 5'RACE template switching with UMIs. TCRdb re-called the 5' RACE reads; one entry per CDR3 protein, DNA not given. The data show fewer than 400,000 distinct CDR3 sequences, and the top ten clones hold roughly 5.2%. Findings and limits, study-wide: The CD3+CD56-NKG2C+ fraction of several donors was likewise dominated by these clonotypes. HCMV specificity of the expanded NKG2C+ T cell clones stayed unclear.

This receptor was obtained from a man aged 18 to 69 in good health. The chain uses TRBV7-9 and TRBJ2-1; without DNA, the TCRdb call of TRBD1 cannot be checked. The sequencing input was blood T cells: a sorted CD56 or NKG2C T cell subset, CD4+ or CD8+ T cells, or bulk PBMC T cells (not recorded which). The CDR3 loop is CASSLSRGRTRNEQFF.